Following are 18 T cell receptor beta chains from one sample sequenced in a study of cytomegalovirus exposure and HLA in healthy donors (dated by TCRdb to between 2016 and 2019). Libraries were prepared through the immunoSEQ multiplex PCR assay. TCRdb holds this immuneACCESS table with in-frame rearrangements only. Some clones are missing; in checked studies, unresolved V genes explain under half, and the rest has no known cause. In all, the sample holds around 55,000 clones, and 80% to 95% of those were seen once. Jointly, the top ten make up over 3% of the sample. Sample: PBMCs. All receptors come from a man aged 18 to 30 in good health and CMV-seronegative.

The rearrangement links TRBV7-8 to TRBJ2-5, with 9 bases matching TRBD1. Trimming cost V 5 bases and J 4 bases; bases outside gene matches: 5. CDR3 length: 14 amino acids. CDR1 and CDR2 (germline): SGHVS, FQNEAQ. The CDR3 is CASSADRGTETQYF. Written as DNA, the CDR3 is TGTGCCAGCAGCGCTGACAGGGGGACAGAGACCCAGTACTTC.

The chain is built from TRBV6-4 and TRBJ2-2, with D tentatively TRBD2 (5 bases). This CDR3 has 14 residues. Germline assignment: CDR1 MRHNA and CDR2 SNTAGT. Trimming took off 2 bases at V and 4 bases at J, with 8 bases between the two ends. The CDR3 DNA reads as TGTGCCAGCAGTGACAGGGCGGGCACCGGGGAGCTGTTTTTT. As protein: CASSDRAGTGELFF.

V is TRBV28 and J is TRBJ2-2; unclear D gene. The CDR3 is 14 residues long. From germline, CDR1 is MDHEN and CDR2 SYDVKM. The V end was cut by 7 bases, the J end by 5 bases, with 14 bases between. CDR3 protein: CASKSRLKTGELFF. The CDR3 nucleotides are TGTGCCAGCAAGTCGAGACTTAAAACCGGGGAGCTGTTTTTT.

The gene calls are TRBV5-1 and TRBJ2-1; TRBD2 agrees at 11 bases. This CDR3 spans 16 amino acids. J lost 1 base, V lost 4 bases, and 4 bases had no gene match. Per germline, CDR1 SGHRS and CDR2 YFSETQ. The CDR3 protein is CASSDTSGRSYNEQFF. In DNA form, the CDR3 reads TGCGCCAGCAGCGATACTAGCGGGAGATCCTACAATGAGCAGTTCTTC.

The genes are TRBV5-5 and TRBJ2-1; TRBD2 might be the D (5 bases). The CDR3 has 16 residues. The germline gives CDR1 SGHKS, CDR2 YYEKEE (reference sequence). V was trimmed by 2 bases and J by 6 bases, leaving 18 bases between them. CDR3 nucleotide sequence: TGTGCCAGCAGCTTTGATGGCTATAAACGGGGCAATGAGCAGTTCTTC. It translates to CASSFDGYKRGNEQFF.

The rearrangement links TRBV19 to TRBJ2-7, with D unclear. Germline CDR1 reads LNHDA; CDR2 reads SQIVND (reference sequence). V was cut by 5 bases and J by 4 bases, with 12 bases left in between. CDR3 size: 13 residues. The CDR3 DNA reads as TGTGCCAGTAGTTTCTCCACTTCGTACGAGCAGTACTTC. Amino acids: CASSFSTSYEQYF.

The J gene is TRBJ2-7, the V gene TRBV10-3; possible D gene TRBD1, 6 bases. The CDR3 length is 14 residues. V lost 4 bases, J lost 2 bases, and 12 bases lay in between. The germline V gene encodes CDR1 ENHRY and CDR2 SYGVKD. CDR3 loop: CAISVRYRAYEQYF. CDR3 DNA: TGTGCCATCAGTGTCCGGTACAGGGCCTACGAGCAGTACTTC.

V gene TRBV28 combines with J gene TRBJ2-1; D unresolved. V dropped 8 bases and J dropped 2 bases, with 7 bases sitting between them. The V gene's germline CDR1 is MDHEN and CDR2 SYDVKM. The CDR3 has 12 residues. The CDR3 here is CASLSTYNEQFF. DNA for the CDR3: TGTGCCAGCCTATCTACCTACAATGAGCAGTTCTTC.

The chain couples TRBV27 to TRBJ2-7, with D possibly TRBD1 on 5 matching bases. Per the germline V gene, CDR1 is MNHEY and CDR2 is SMNVEV (reference sequence). This CDR3 comprises 13 residues. V lost 3 bases to trimming and J lost 2 bases, with 8 bases between them. Written as DNA, the CDR3 is TGTGCCAGCAGTTTGCAGGACACCTACGAGCAGTACTTC. Translation gives CASSLQDTYEQYF.

The chain's CDR3 is CASSFGTGLNTEAFF. CDR3 in DNA: TGTGCCAGCAGCTTCGGGACAGGGTTGAACACTGAAGCTTTCTTT. The rearrangement joins TRBV5-5 to TRBJ1-1; 9 positions match TRBD1. The CDR3 is 15 amino acids. The junction had 2 bases not matched to a gene; V was cut back by 2 bases and J by 0 bases. Germline V CDR1 and CDR2: SGHKS, YYEKEE (reference sequence).

The V and J genes are TRBV28 and TRBJ2-5, with D possibly being TRBD1 (5 bases). Trimming took 5 bases from V and 2 from J, leaving 27 bases between them. Germline CDR1 is MDHEN and CDR2 is SYDVKM. This CDR3 is 19 amino acids long. CDR3 residues: CASSLAPDISLGPQETQYF. The CDR3 DNA sequence: TGTGCCAGCAGTCTTGCCCCGGACATTTCCCTCGGGCCGCAAGAGACCCAGTACTTC.

The chain carries TRBV2 and TRBJ2-7; a possible D gene is TRBD2 (5 bases). The V gene lost 6 bases and the J gene lost 7 bases, with 31 bases spanning the gap. The CDR3 is made up of 18 amino acids. Germline loops: CDR1 SNHLY, CDR2 FYNNEI. CDR3 sequence reads: CASSPLPPWENRAWEQYF. CDR3 nucleotides: TGTGCCAGCAGCCCCCTACCCCCCTGGGAGAACAGAGCGTGGGAGCAGTACTTC.

This rearrangement joins TRBV27 to TRBJ1-1, with D hard to call. Trimming took 5 bases from V and 5 from J, leaving 12 bases between them. The germline CDR1 and CDR2 sequences are MNHEY and SMNVEV (reference sequence). This CDR3 has 13 residues. The CDR3 DNA follows: TGTGCCAGCAGTCAAAACACAATGACTGAAGCTTTCTTT. This gives the protein CASSQNTMTEAFF.

The chain links TRBV19 to TRBJ2-7, with TRBD2 matching over 7 bases. Germline loops: CDR1 LNHDA, CDR2 SQIVND (reference sequence). The CDR3 is made up of 12 amino acids. The trim removed 7 bases at V and 7 bases at J, leaving 7 bases unmatched. CDR3 coding DNA: TGTGCCAGTAAACGCCAGGGAGGGGAGCAGTACTTC. This codes for CASKRQGGEQYF.

This clone was observed a single time. The J gene is TRBJ2-3, the V gene TRBV10-1, with 9 nucleotides matching TRBD2. The trim removed 3 bases at V and 0 bases at J, leaving 4 bases unmatched. The CDR3 consists of 16 residues. From germline, CDR1 is WNHNN and CDR2 SYGVQD (reference sequence). The CDR3 DNA reads TGCGCCAGCAGTGAAGTAGCGGGAGCCAGCACAGATACGCAGTATTTT. It translates to CASSEVAGASTDTQYF.

As regards this clone: In the same sample, other DNA sequences code for this CDR3. CDR3 in amino acids: CASSLEGSSYNEQFF. The CDR3, as DNA: TGCGCCAGCAGCTTGGAGGGGTCCTCCTACAATGAGCAGTTCTTC. The chain joins TRBV5-1 to TRBJ2-1; possibly TRBD1 for D (5 bases). CDR3 size: 15 residues. The V gene lost 0 bases and the J gene lost 0 bases, with 7 bases spanning the gap. In germline, CDR1 is SGHRS, CDR2 YFSETQ.

V usage is TRBV9 and J usage is TRBJ2-5; D remains ambiguous. The V end was cut by 4 bases, the J end by 3 bases, with 10 bases between. The CDR3 runs to 13 residues. CDR1 and CDR2 from the germline V gene are SGDLS and YYNGEE. The CDR3 nucleotides are TGTGCCAGCAGCCTACGCCTGAAAGAGACCCAGTACTTC. Translating gives CASSLRLKETQYF.

This chain links TRBV6-1 with TRBJ1-2; 9 bases match TRBD1. Trimming took 7 bases from V and 3 from J; bases not matched to a gene: 6. Germline V gene sequence: CDR1 MNHNS, CDR2 SASEGT. The CDR3 sequence is 14 residues long. In nucleotides, the CDR3 is TGTGCCAGCACCCGGACAGGGGACTACTATGGCTACACCTTC. It translates to CASTRTGDYYGYTF.